This T cell receptor beta chain was retrieved from a study of T cells in Graves' hyperthyroidism and ophthalmopathy (dated by TCRdb to between 2017 and 2020). Broadly, across the study: Peripheral blood was sampled at the time of initial diagnosis, prior to any treatment. In six Graves' hyperthyroidism patients, the study also compared T-cell repertoires from thyroid tissue with T-cell repertoires from blood. According to the paper, TCR Vbeta CDR3 sequencing was carried out on approximately 140 peripheral blood samples, which came from 40 to 45 ophthalmopathy, around 74 hyperthyroidism and approximately 17 progressor patients. For training and testing, the 100 or so patients in the discovery cohort were randomly divided in a 7:3 ratio. Prospective prediction of ophthalmopathy was tested in an independent validation cohort consisting of some 18 hyperthyroidism patients and over 15 patients who later progressed to ophthalmopathy. TCR V-J signatures able to tell the groups apart were searched for in a discovery cohort of 90 to 100 patients, of whom more than 40 had Graves' ophthalmopathy and around 57 had stable Graves' hyperthyroidism. After blood sampling, hyperthyroidism patients were treated with methimazole at a starting dose of 30 mg daily, and ophthalmopathy patients were treated with high-dose intravenous methylprednisolone.

To note about this clonotype: Its binding antigen is unknown. Qualities for individual bases were not recorded, and no much larger clone is one base off.

A patient counted as having stable Graves' hyperthyroidism if no progression to ophthalmopathy occurred over 18 months of follow-up. Hyperthyroidism patients were newly diagnosed, with disease duration under 2 months, and aged 18 to 65 years. Exclusion was applied to patients with uncontrolled infections, other autoimmune diseases, pregnancy or lactation. Diagnoses were established on the basis of clinical symptoms, serum thyroxine and TRAb, thyroid ultrasound, and orbital computed tomography. Ficoll-Paque density gradient centrifugation was used to isolate PBMCs from about 9 ml of fresh peripheral blood. Total RNA was extracted with Trizol reagent, and quality was checked on an Agilent 2100 Bioanalyzer. Broad study findings and their caveats: A 13 V-J signature model separated ophthalmopathy from stable hyperthyroidism, with approximately 86% sensitivity and about 81% specificity in cross-validation and 80%/75% in testing. Most expanded thyroid clonotypes (frequency above 0.001) were also detected in blood, a finding suggesting that blood repertoires may reflect thyroid immune responses. During validation, the model predicted progression to ophthalmopathy a median of around 6 months ahead of onset, with almost 71% sensitivity and 72.22% specificity. Sample size was not statistically predetermined, and investigators were not blinded to group allocation.

The CDR3 covers 18 residues, taking in both the cysteine and the phenylalanine. The read is trimmed to its CDR3 DNA, 54 bases read in frame from base 1. V is pruned by 2 bases and J by 2 bases, leaving 11 bases of the junction without a gene match. The germline V gene (reference sequence) provides CDR1 LNHDA and CDR2 SQIVND. Amplification of TCR beta CDR3 regions was carried out from RNA transcripts. The first round of RT-PCR for the TCR CDR3 was performed with the HTBI primer set and the Qiagen OneStep RT-PCR kit. Libraries were constructed in a second round of multiplex PCR, after which size selection and purification were carried out. Libraries were sequenced paired-end with 100 bp reads on an Illumina HiSeq2000. In the paper's pipeline: Raw data were processed with SOAPnuke, discarding reads with adapters, uncalled bases, mean Phred below 15, or no exact constant-primer or identifier match. COPE v1.2.5 was used to merge high-quality paired reads, and clonotypes were defined as unique nucleotide sequences. MiTCR v1.1 was used to align clonotypes to the IMGT TRBV, TRBD and TRBJ reference segments. Analysis was restricted to V-J combinations with a frequency above 0.0001, which covered 98% to 99.2% of repertoires. A TCS score was defined as the ratio of F50 (clonal expansion) to E x V (chaos), with BLOSUM62-based TCRdist applied between CDR3 peptides within each V-J. Welch's t-statistics and random forest reduced approximately 520 V-J features to 13, which were used in a naive Bayes classifier (R e1071). Clones were called with MiXCR by TCRdb after fastp trimmed the public reads at Q25, and only in-frame beta chains were retained. Merged by CDR3 protein, the rows form single entries marked with the most common genes and DNA. TCRdb, rather than the study authors, made the V and J calls. This sample is represented by fewer than 800,000 distinct CDR3 sequences; around 17% of them were singletons. 8.4% of the sample lies in the top ten.

Sample: blood. In this chain, TRBV19 is recombined with TRBJ1-5; the junction holds 8 bases that match TRBD1. The sequence was obtained from a man aged 18-30 years with Graves' hyperthyroidism. The DNA reads TGTGCCAGTAGTATAAGGGCAGGGGGCGTTAAGGGCAATCAGCCCCAGCATTTT. Its translation is CASSIRAGGVKGNQPQHF.